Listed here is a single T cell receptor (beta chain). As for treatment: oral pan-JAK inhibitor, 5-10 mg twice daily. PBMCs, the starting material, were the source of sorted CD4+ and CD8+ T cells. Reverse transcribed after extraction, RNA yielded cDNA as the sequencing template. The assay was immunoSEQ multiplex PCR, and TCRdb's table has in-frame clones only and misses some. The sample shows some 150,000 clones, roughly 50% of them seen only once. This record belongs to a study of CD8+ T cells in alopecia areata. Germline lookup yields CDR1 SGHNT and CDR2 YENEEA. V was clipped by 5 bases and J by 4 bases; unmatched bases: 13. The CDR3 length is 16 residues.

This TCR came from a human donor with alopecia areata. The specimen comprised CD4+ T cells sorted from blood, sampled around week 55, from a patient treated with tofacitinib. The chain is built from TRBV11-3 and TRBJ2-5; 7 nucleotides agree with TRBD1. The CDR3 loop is CASSTRQGLRGETQYF. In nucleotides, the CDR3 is TGTGCCAGCAGCACGCGACAGGGTCTTAGGGGAGAGACCCAGTACTTC.